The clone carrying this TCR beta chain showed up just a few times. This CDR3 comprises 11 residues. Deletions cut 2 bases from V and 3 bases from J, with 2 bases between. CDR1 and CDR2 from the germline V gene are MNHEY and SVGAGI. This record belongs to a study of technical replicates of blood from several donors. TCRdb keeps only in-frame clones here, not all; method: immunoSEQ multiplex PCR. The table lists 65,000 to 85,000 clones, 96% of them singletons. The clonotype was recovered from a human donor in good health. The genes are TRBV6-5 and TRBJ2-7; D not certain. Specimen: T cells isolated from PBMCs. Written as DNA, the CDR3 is TGTGCCAGCAGTTACCTCTACGAGCAGTACTTC. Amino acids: CASSYLYEQYF.